What follows is one TCR beta chain and its context. TCRdb's copy holds only in-frame clones and misses some; the assay was immunoSEQ multiplex PCR. The sample yields tens of thousands of clones, about 85% seen once. Germline lookup yields CDR1 SNHLY and CDR2 FYNNEI. The CDR3 is made up of 14 amino acids. V shed 2 bases and J shed 5 bases, with 10 bases lying between them. This sample stems from a study of blood T cell repertoires in COVID-19. Input material: peripheral blood. The TCR was taken from a woman aged 70-85 years with acute or convalescent COVID-19. This chain joins TRBV2 and TRBJ1-5; TRBD1 might be the D (6 bases). The CDR3 loop is CASSEQGPDQPQHF. In DNA form, the CDR3 reads TGTGCCAGCAGTGAACAGGGGCCAGATCAGCCCCAGCATTTT.